This TCR beta chain is drawn from a study of T cell repertoires in cytomegalovirus infection. MiXCR, run by TCRdb on the reads, gives a single entry per CDR3 protein. The data contain roughly 860,000 distinct CDR3 sequences, approximately 29% of them singletons. A word on this clonotype: What it binds is unknown.

Germline trimming cut 6 bases from V and 1 base from J; bases unmatched to any gene: 11. This CDR3 has 16 residues. Looked up from germline, CDR1 is ENHRY and CDR2 is SYGVKD. This TCR was recovered from a human donor in good health (CMV status not recorded). Some clones in this sample may be carry-over from other donors' samples. The specimen was cultured CD8+ T cells from PBMCs, collected from culture after CMV antigen stimulation. V usage is TRBV10-3 and J usage is TRBJ1-1; TRBD1 matches at 7 bases. The CDR3 here is CAIRTVNDRENTEAFF. The CDR3 region has the DNA TGTGCCATCAGAACGGTCAACGACAGGGAGAACACTGAAGCTTTCTTT.